This T cell receptor (beta chain) was sequenced in a study of Ad26.COV2.S vaccination and SARS-CoV-2 variants. V was clipped by 4 bases and J by 7 bases; unmatched bases: 7. This CDR3 has 14 amino acids. Germline values: CDR1 MNHEY, CDR2 SVGAGI. Study-wide results and limits: Higher spike-specific TCR breadth was found in vaccine recipients than in placebo recipients. Substantial post-vaccination breadth of spike-specific CD8+ and CD4+ T cell responses was reported.

Details on this clone: The antigen is undetermined.

Produced via immunoSEQ multiplex PCR; TCRdb's table is partial and in-frame only. The repertoire holds about 350,000 clones, with just over 90% as singletons. This sequence joins TRBV6-5 and TRBJ2-7; 10 bases are shared with TRBD1. Source: peripheral blood, taken after recovery from COVID-19. The receptor was isolated from a human donor who had recovered from COVID-19. The CDR3 bases are TGTGCCAGCAGTTCCGGGACAGGGGTGAGGGAGCAGTACTTC. This codes for CASSSGTGVREQYF.